The entry that follows covers one TCR beta chain sequence. Antigen specificity is unknown. The TCR beta CDR3 regions underwent amplification from RNA transcripts. Scientists carried out first-round RT-PCR using HTBI primers and then a second-round multiplex PCR. TCRdb reprocessed the multiplex PCR reads with MiXCR, giving one entry per CDR3 protein. In the table there are hundreds of thousands of distinct CDR3 sequences, roughly 41% of which are singletons. Isolation of PBMCs was performed using 9 to 10 ml of fresh peripheral blood. V lost 5 bases, J lost 2 bases, and 14 bases stayed unmatched. The CDR3 loop spans 17 amino acids. This entry belongs to a study of Graves' ophthalmopathy and Graves' hyperthyroidism. Study-level results: Clonotypes were expanded in thyroid at above 0.001 frequency, and most also appeared in blood.

This TCR was recovered from an adult man with Graves' ophthalmopathy. Sequencing used peripheral blood. J is TRBJ1-2 and V is TRBV12-3 or TRBV12-4; TRBD1 agrees at 7 bases. CDR3 nucleotides: TGTGCCAGCAGTCATTACATTCTAGAACAGGGGAACTATGGCTACACCTTC. Translated, it gives CASSHYILEQGNYGYTF.